One sample yielded the 11 T cell receptor beta chains listed below, sequenced in a study of shared clonotypes between healthy human individuals. Here immunoSEQ multiplex PCR was the method, and the copy in TCRdb shows in-frame clones only, minus some. The sample records more than 2 million clones, under 97% being singletons. Sequencing used naive CD4+ T cells sorted from blood. Subset here: CD45RA+ positively selected. These receptor sequences come from a young man in good health.

This clone was recorded only once. The chain uses TRBV7-9 and TRBJ1-2, with D hard to call. V was clipped by 5 bases and J by 2 bases, with 12 bases between them. Germline V gives CDR1 SEHNR, CDR2 FQNEAQ (reference sequence). The CDR3 contains 14 residues. The CDR3 here is CASSQTLLNYGYTF. For the CDR3, the DNA is TGTGCCAGCAGCCAGACCCTTTTGAACTATGGCTACACCTTC.

The chain has TRBV4-1 and TRBJ1-6, with D hard to call. V gave up 4 bases and J gave up 8 bases, with 6 bases separating them. This CDR3 has 12 amino acids. The germline gives CDR1 MGHRA, CDR2 YSYEKL. CDR3 DNA: TGCGCCAGCAGCCCCCCTTATTCACCCCTCCACTTT. It specifies CASSPPYSPLHF.

The genes are TRBV29-1 and TRBJ2-1; D perhaps matches TRBD1 (9 bases). Germline loops: CDR1 SQVTM, CDR2 ANQGSEA. CDR3 length equals 19 residues. The V and J ends lost 1 base and 8 bases respectively, with 30 bases between them. CDR3: CSVEGIQGAPSGRNDEQFF. CDR3 nucleotide sequence: TGCAGCGTTGAAGGTATACAGGGGGCACCTAGCGGGCGGAACGATGAGCAGTTCTTC.

The V call is TRBV11-2, the J call TRBJ1-2; weak D call: TRBD1 (6 bases). Germline CDR1 is SGHAT and CDR2 is FQNNGV. This CDR3 is built from 17 residues. Trimming left V 3 bases short and J 5 bases short, with 22 bases between. The CDR3 region has the DNA TGTGCCAGCAGCTTTTTACAAATACAGGGACCAGCGTATGGCTACACCTTC. It codes for CASSFLQIQGPAYGYTF.

CDR3 DNA: TGTGCCAGCAGCCAGGACGGCGGGAGGGCCGGCTACGAGCAGTACTTC. Translation: CASSQDGGRAGYEQYF. V and J are TRBV7-2 and TRBJ2-7; the match to TRBD2 covers 9 bases. Germline CDR1 SGHTA, CDR2 FQGNSA. V was pared by 5 bases and J by 3 bases, with 11 bases of the junction left unmatched. This CDR3 region has 16 residues. The variable domain in full, completed from reference TRBV7-2 and TRBJ2-7, reads GAGVSQSPSNKVTEKGKDVELRCDPISGHTALYWYRQSLGQGLEFLIYFQGNSAPDKSGLPSDRFSAERTGGSVSTLTIQRTQQEDSAVYLCASSQDGGRAGYEQYFGPGTRLTVT.

CDR3 sequence reads: CASRQTGTGNSGANVLTF. DNA for the CDR3: TGTGCCAGCAGACAAACCGGGACAGGGAACTCCGGGGCCAACGTCCTGACTTTC. V usage is TRBV5-8 and J usage is TRBJ2-6; TRBD1 matches 9 bases. The CDR3 is made up of 18 amino acids. Germline trimming cut 5 bases from V and 4 bases from J; bases unmatched to any gene: 13. CDR1 SGHTS and CDR2 YDEGEE come from the germline V gene.

J is TRBJ2-3 and V is TRBV5-4; 11 positions agree with TRBD2. Germline CDR1 is SGHNT and CDR2 is YYREEE (reference sequence). V lost 4 bases, J lost 2 bases, and 6 bases stayed unmatched. The CDR3 has 16 amino acids. The CDR3 reads CASSHSGRGNTDTQYF. In DNA form, the CDR3 reads TGTGCCAGCAGCCATAGCGGGAGGGGCAACACAGATACGCAGTATTTT.

The rearrangement joins TRBV19 to TRBJ2-3; 8 bases line up with TRBD2. V gave up 5 bases and J gave up 8 bases; unmatched junction bases: 9. Germline V gene data show CDR1 as LNHDA and CDR2 as SQIVND (reference sequence). The CDR3 sequence is 14 residues long. CDR3 bases: TGTGCCAGTAGTCCGGGGGGGACTTCCCTTACGCAGTATTTT. Translation gives CASSPGGTSLTQYF.

Remarks on this clone: The identical CDR3 is also encoded by other nucleotide sequences in the sample. The J gene is TRBJ2-7, the V gene TRBV6-5; perhaps TRBD1 as D (5 bases). The germline gives CDR1 MNHEY, CDR2 SVGAGI. The CDR3 is made up of 11 amino acids. Trimming took 6 bases from V and 3 from J, leaving 6 bases between them. The CDR3 DNA sequence: TGTGCCAGCAGAACAGGCTACGAGCAGTACTTC. Its translation: CASRTGYEQYF.

The rearrangement joins TRBV5-1 to TRBJ2-5; TRBD2 matches at 9 bases. This CDR3 is 14 amino acids long. Germline CDR1 is SGHRS and CDR2 is YFSETQ. V lost 3 bases and J lost 5; bases outside the gene matches: 5. The CDR3 bases are TGCGCCAGCAGCTATAGCGGGAGCGAGGAGACCCAGTACTTC. Translating it yields CASSYSGSEETQYF.

As concerns this clone: Other nucleotide sequences from this sample produce the same CDR3. J is TRBJ2-5 and V is TRBV5-1; 11 nucleotides match TRBD1. In germline, CDR1 is SGHRS, CDR2 YFSETQ. Unmatched junction bases numbered 2, after V lost 3 bases and J lost 4 bases. The CDR3 covers 14 residues. CDR3: CASSSGQGVETQYF. CDR3 in DNA: TGCGCCAGCAGCTCGGGACAGGGGGTAGAGACCCAGTACTTC. Supplemented by reference TRBV5-1 and TRBJ2-5, the full variable domain reads KAGVTQTPRYLIKTRGQQVTLSCSPISGHRSVSWYQQTPGQGLQFLFEYFSETQRNKGNFPGRFSGRQFSNSRSEMNVSTLELGDSALYLCASSSGQGVETQYFGPGTRLLVL.